The source of this TCR beta chain is a study of T cell repertoires in cytomegalovirus infection. Study overall: As its CMV epitopes, the study selected recently identified HLA-C-restricted and well-studied HLA-B-restricted targets. CMV infection together with matching HLA type was indicated by public TCR beta signatures.

Germline CDR1 and CDR2: MNHEY and SVGEGT. Trimming removed 0 bases from V and 0 bases from J, with 15 bases in between. This CDR3 is built from 17 residues. General observations from the study: Dominating the ex vivo response were HLA-C-restricted CMV-specific TCR beta clonotypes.

TCRdb reprocessed the reads via MiXCR and lists one record per CDR3 protein. The sample records about 920,000 distinct CDR3 sequences, approximately 32% being singletons. This clonotype has just a few counts. No antigen is known for it. Sample: cultured CD8+ T cells from PBMCs, taken from culture after CMV antigen stimulation. The TCR comes from a human donor in good health (CMV status not recorded). Some clones in this sample may be carry-over from other donors' samples. The chain links TRBV6-2 or TRBV6-3 to TRBJ2-7; a weak D match, TRBD2 (5 bases). CDR3 sequence reads: CASSYSKSGRSSYEQYV. For the CDR3, the DNA is TGTGCCAGCAGTTACTCGAAGTCGGGGAGAAGCTCCTACGAGCAGTACGTC.